A selection of T cell receptor beta chains follows, all from one sample in a study of T cells in localized non-small cell lung cancer. The assay was immunoSEQ multiplex PCR, and TCRdb's table has in-frame clones only and misses some. The table lists about 33,000 clones, just under 80% of them singletons. The material was peripheral blood, obtained before any cancer treatment. The receptors were sampled from a male donor at least 60 years old with stage III squamous cell lung carcinoma. CDR3s include the opening cysteine and the closing phenylalanine or tryptophan. Fields, in order: CDR3 protein, CDR3 DNA, D gene, V gene, clone size, J gene. A D gene is named only where the DNA matches it firmly. Clone size is given for some rows only: seen once, a few or many times, or a class if the clone is expanded.

CDR3aa: CASSFDRGQETQYF
CDR3nt: TGTGCCAGCAGCTTTGACAGGGGCCAAGAGACCCAGTACTTC
d_gene: TRBD1
v_gene: TRBV5-5
abundance: -
j_gene: TRBJ2-5

CDR3aa: CASRRLAATGELFF
CDR3nt: TGTGCCAGCAGGCGACTAGCGGCCACCGGGGAGCTGTTTTTT
d_gene: TRBD2
v_gene: TRBV6-1
abundance: -
j_gene: TRBJ2-2

CDR3aa: CAISLNRDSGRYNEQFF
CDR3nt: TGTGCCATCAGCTTAAATAGGGACAGTGGCCGATACAATGAGCAGTTCTTC
d_gene: TRBD1
v_gene: TRBV10-3
abundance: -
j_gene: TRBJ2-1

CDR3aa: CASSEFSTQYF
CDR3nt: TGTGCCAGCAGTGAGTTTAGTACGCAGTATTTT
d_gene: -
v_gene: TRBV6-1
abundance: -
j_gene: TRBJ2-3

CDR3aa: CASSSGRGTDTQYF
CDR3nt: TGTGCCAGCAGTAGCGGGAGGGGGACAGATACGCAGTATTTT
d_gene: TRBD2
v_gene: TRBV6-6
abundance: once
j_gene: TRBJ2-3

CDR3aa: CASSLVGSGNTIYF
CDR3nt: TGTGCCAGCAGCTTAGTTGGATCTGGAAACACCATATATTTT
d_gene: -
v_gene: TRBV7-2
abundance: -
j_gene: TRBJ1-3

CDR3aa: CASKRDSRPSGNTIYF
CDR3nt: TGTGCCAGTAAGAGGGACTCGAGACCCTCTGGAAACACCATATATTTT
d_gene: -
v_gene: TRBV19
abundance: few
j_gene: TRBJ1-3

CDR3aa: CSASGRPEQFF
CDR3nt: TGCAGTGCTAGCGGGCGACCCGAGCAGTTCTTC
d_gene: -
v_gene: TRBV20-1
abundance: -
j_gene: TRBJ2-1

CDR3aa: CASSLDLEVLVPTTDTQYF
CDR3nt: TGTGCCAGCAGCTTAGATCTAGAGGTTTTAGTCCCTACCACAGATACGCAGTATTTT
d_gene: -
v_gene: TRBV11-2
abundance: -
j_gene: TRBJ2-3

CDR3aa: CASSEDREVNEQYF
CDR3nt: TGTGCCAGCAGTGAGGACAGGGAGGTCAACGAGCAGTACTTC
d_gene: TRBD1
v_gene: TRBV6-1
abundance: -
j_gene: TRBJ2-7

CDR3aa: CASTPGGLREQYF
CDR3nt: TGTGCCAGCACCCCGGGGGGGCTTCGAGAGCAGTACTTC
d_gene: TRBD2
v_gene: TRBV25-1
abundance: -
j_gene: TRBJ2-7

CDR3aa: CASSPASGRNQPQHF
CDR3nt: TGTGCCAGCTCACCTGCGTCCGGCCGGAATCAGCCCCAGCATTTT
d_gene: -
v_gene: TRBV18
abundance: once
j_gene: TRBJ1-5

CDR3aa: CAIGQNYGYTF
CDR3nt: TGTGCCATAGGACAGAACTATGGCTACACCTTC
d_gene: -
v_gene: TRBV2
abundance: -
j_gene: TRBJ1-2

CDR3aa: CASSGPGLNTGELFF
CDR3nt: TGTGCCAGTAGTGGGCCAGGACTGAACACCGGGGAGCTGTTTTTT
d_gene: -
v_gene: TRBV19
abundance: -
j_gene: TRBJ2-2

CDR3aa: CASSPDRGEQFF
CDR3nt: TGTGCCAGCAGCCCTGATCGGGGTGAGCAGTTCTTC
d_gene: -
v_gene: TRBV7-8
abundance: -
j_gene: TRBJ2-1

CDR3aa: CASSTSGLLNEQFF
CDR3nt: TGTGCCAGCAGCACTAGCGGGCTACTCAATGAGCAGTTCTTC
d_gene: TRBD2
v_gene: TRBV5-8
abundance: -
j_gene: TRBJ2-1

CDR3aa: CASSSSYEQYF
CDR3nt: TGCGCCAGCAGCTCCTCCTACGAGCAGTACTTC
d_gene: -
v_gene: TRBV10-2
abundance: -
j_gene: TRBJ2-7

CDR3aa: CASSLRGTSGGNEQFF
CDR3nt: TGTGCCAGCAGCTTAAGAGGGACTAGCGGGGGCAATGAGCAGTTCTTC
d_gene: TRBD2
v_gene: TRBV7-2
abundance: -
j_gene: TRBJ2-1

CDR3aa: CASSQPQGGRVNEQYF
CDR3nt: TGTGCCAGCAGTCAACCCCAGGGGGGGCGCGTCAACGAGCAGTACTTC
d_gene: -
v_gene: TRBV6-6
abundance: -
j_gene: TRBJ2-7

CDR3aa: CSVEDPETYEQYF
CDR3nt: TGCAGCGTTGAAGATCCTGAAACTTACGAGCAGTACTTC
d_gene: -
v_gene: TRBV29-1
abundance: -
j_gene: TRBJ2-7